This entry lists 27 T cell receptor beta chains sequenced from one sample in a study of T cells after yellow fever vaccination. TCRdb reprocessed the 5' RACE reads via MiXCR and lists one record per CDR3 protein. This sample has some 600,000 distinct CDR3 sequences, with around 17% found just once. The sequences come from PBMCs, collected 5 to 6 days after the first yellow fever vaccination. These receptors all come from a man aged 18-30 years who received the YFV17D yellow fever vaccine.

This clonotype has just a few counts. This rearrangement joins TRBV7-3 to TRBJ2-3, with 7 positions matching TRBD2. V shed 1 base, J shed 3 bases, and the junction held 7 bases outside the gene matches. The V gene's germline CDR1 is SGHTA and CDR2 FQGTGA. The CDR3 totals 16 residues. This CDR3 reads CASSLNTPSGTDTQYF. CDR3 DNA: TGTGCCAGCAGCTTAAATACGCCTAGCGGTACAGATACGCAGTATTTT.

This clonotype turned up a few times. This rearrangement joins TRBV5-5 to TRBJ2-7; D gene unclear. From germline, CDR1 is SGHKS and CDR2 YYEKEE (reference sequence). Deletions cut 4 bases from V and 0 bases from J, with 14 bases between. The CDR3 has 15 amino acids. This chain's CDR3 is CASSNDRKHSYEQYF. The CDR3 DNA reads TGTGCCAGCAGCAACGACCGTAAACACTCCTACGAGCAGTACTTC.

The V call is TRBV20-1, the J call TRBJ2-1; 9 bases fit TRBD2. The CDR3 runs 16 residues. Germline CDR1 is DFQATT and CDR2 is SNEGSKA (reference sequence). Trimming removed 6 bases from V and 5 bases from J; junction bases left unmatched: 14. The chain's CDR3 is CSANPLLAGGNNEQFF. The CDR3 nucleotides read TGCAGTGCCAACCCCCTATTGGCGGGGGGGAACAATGAGCAGTTCTTC.

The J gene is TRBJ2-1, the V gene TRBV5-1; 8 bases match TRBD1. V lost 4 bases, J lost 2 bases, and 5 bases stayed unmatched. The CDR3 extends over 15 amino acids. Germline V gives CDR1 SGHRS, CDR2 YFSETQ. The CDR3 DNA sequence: TGCGCCAGCAGCGTCCCGGGACAGGCCTACAATGAGCAGTTCTTC. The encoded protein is CASSVPGQAYNEQFF.

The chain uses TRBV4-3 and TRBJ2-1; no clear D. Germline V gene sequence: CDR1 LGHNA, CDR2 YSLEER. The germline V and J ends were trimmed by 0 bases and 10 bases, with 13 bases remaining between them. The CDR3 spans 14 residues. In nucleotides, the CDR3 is TGCGCCAGCAGCCAAGATCGAGGAAATGGGGAGCAGTTCTTC. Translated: CASSQDRGNGEQFF.

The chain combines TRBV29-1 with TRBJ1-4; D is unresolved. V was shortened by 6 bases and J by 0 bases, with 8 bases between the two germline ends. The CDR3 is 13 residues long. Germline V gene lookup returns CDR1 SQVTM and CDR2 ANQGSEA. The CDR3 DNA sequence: TGCAGCGTCAGATGGTCAACTAATGAAAAACTGTTTTTT. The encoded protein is CSVRWSTNEKLFF.

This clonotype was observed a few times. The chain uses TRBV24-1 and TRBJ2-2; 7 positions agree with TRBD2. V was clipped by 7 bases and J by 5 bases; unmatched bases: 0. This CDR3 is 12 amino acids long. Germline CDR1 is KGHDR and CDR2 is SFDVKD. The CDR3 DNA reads TGTGCCACCAGGGGGGGGACCGGGGAGCTGTTTTTT. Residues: CATRGGTGELFF.

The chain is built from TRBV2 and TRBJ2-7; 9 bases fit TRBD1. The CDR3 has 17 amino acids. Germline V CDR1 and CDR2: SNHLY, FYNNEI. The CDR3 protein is CASGEDRGGSGSYEQYV. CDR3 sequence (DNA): TGTGCCAGCGGTGAGGACAGGGGAGGCTCGGGGTCCTACGAGCAGTACGTC.

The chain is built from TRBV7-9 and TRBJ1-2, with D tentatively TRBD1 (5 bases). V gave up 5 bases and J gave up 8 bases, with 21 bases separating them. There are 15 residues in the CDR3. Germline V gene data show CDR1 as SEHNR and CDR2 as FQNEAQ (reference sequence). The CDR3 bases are TGTGCCAGCAGCCCGAGTGGGACTCTTACGTTGGGCTACACCTTC. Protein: CASSPSGTLTLGYTF.

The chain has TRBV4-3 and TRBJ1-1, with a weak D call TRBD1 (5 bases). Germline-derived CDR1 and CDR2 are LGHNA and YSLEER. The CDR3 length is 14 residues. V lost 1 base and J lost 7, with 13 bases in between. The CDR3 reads CASSQVSGSYEAFF. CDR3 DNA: TGCGCCAGCAGCCAAGTCTCAGGGTCCTATGAAGCTTTCTTT.

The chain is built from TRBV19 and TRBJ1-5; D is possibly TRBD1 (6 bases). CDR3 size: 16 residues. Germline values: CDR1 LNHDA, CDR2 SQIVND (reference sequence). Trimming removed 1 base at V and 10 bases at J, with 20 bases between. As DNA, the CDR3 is TGTGCCAGTAGTATAGCCCAAGGACAGCAACGACAACCCCAGCATTTT. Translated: CASSIAQGQQRQPQHF.

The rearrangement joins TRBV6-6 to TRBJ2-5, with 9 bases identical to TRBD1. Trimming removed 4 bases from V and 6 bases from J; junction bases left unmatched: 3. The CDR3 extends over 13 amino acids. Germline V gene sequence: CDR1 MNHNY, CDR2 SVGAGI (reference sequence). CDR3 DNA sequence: TGTGCCAGCAGTTTAGGACAGGGGCAGACCCAGTACTTC. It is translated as CASSLGQGQTQYF.

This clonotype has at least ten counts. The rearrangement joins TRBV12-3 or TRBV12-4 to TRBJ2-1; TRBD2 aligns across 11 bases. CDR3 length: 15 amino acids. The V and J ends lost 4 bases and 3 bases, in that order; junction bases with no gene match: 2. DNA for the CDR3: TGTGCCAGCAGTTCTAGCGGGGGGTTCTACAATGAGCAGTTCTTC. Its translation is CASSSSGGFYNEQFF.

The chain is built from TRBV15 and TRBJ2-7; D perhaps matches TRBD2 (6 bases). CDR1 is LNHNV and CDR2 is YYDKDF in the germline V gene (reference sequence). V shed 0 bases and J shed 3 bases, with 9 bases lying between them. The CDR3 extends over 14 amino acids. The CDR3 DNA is TGTGCCACCAGCAGAGATGCGGGGCTCTACGAGCAGTACTTC. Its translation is CATSRDAGLYEQYF. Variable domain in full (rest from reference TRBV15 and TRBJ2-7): DAMVIQNPRYQVTQFGKPVTLSCSQTLNHNVMYWYQQKSSQAPKLLFHYYDKDFNNEADTPDNFQSRRPNTSFCFLDIRSPGLGDTAMYLCATSRDAGLYEQYFGPGTRLTVT.

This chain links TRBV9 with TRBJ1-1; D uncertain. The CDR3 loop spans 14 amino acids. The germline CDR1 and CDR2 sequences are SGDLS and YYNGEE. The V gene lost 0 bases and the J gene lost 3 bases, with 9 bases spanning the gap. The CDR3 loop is CASSVGEGYTEAFF. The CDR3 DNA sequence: TGTGCCAGCAGCGTAGGCGAAGGGTACACTGAAGCTTTCTTT.

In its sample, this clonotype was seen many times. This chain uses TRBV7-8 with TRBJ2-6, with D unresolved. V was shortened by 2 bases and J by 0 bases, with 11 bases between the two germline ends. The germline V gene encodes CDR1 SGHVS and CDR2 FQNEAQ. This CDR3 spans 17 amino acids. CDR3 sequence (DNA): TGTGCCAGCAGCTTACCCCGACGGTACTCTGGGGCCAACGTCCTGACTTTC. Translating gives CASSLPRRYSGANVLTF.

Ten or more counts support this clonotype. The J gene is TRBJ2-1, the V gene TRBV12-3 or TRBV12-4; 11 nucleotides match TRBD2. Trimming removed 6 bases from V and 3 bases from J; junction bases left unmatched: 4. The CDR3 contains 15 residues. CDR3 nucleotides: TGTGCCAGCAGCTATACTAGCGGGGGCTACAATGAGCAGTTCTTC. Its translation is CASSYTSGGYNEQFF.

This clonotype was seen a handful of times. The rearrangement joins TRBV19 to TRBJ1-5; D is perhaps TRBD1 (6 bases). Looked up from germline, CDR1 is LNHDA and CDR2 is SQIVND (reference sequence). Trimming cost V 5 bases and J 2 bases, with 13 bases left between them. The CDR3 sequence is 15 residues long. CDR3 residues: CASSPRDTRNQPQHF. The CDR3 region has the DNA TGTGCCAGTAGTCCCCGGGACACTCGCAATCAGCCCCAGCATTTT.

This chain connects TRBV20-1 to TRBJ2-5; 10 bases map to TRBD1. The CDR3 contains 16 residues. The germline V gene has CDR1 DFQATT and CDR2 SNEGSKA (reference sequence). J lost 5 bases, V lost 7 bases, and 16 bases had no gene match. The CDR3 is CSEELSGTGERETQYF. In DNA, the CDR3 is TGCAGTGAAGAGCTTTCGGGGACAGGGGAAAGGGAGACCCAGTACTTC.

CDR3 sequence: CASDPGLAGHEQFF. The DNA of the CDR3 is TGTGCCAGCGATCCGGGACTAGCGGGACATGAGCAGTTCTTC. The chain combines TRBV18 with TRBJ2-1, with 13 nucleotides matching TRBD2. The length of the CDR3 is 14 residues. V shed 8 bases, J shed 8 bases, and the junction held 6 bases outside the gene matches. The germline gives CDR1 KGHSH, CDR2 LQKENI. The entire variable domain, with the rest obtained from reference TRBV18 and TRBJ2-1, is as follows: NAGVMQNPRHLVRRRGQEARLRCSPMKGHSHVYWYRQLPEEGLKFMVYLQKENIIDESGMPKERFSAEFPKEGPSILRIQQVVRGDSAAYFCASDPGLAGHEQFFGPGTRLTVL.

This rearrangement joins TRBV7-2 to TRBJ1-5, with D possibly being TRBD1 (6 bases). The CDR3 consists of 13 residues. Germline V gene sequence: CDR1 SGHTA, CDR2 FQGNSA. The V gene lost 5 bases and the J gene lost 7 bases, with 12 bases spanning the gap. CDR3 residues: CASSQIQGQPQHF. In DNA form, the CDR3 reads TGTGCCAGCAGCCAAATCCAGGGGCAGCCCCAGCATTTT.

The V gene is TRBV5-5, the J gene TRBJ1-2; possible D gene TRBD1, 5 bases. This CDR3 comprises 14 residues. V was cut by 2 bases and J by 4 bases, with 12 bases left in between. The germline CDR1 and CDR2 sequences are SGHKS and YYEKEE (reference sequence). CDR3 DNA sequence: TGTGCCAGCAGCTTCCAACAGGAGACCTATGGCTACACCTTC. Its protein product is CASSFQQETYGYTF.

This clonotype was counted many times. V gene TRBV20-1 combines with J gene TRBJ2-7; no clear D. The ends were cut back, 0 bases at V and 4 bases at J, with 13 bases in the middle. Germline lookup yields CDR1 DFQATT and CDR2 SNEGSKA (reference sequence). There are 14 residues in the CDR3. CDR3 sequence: CSARDPPREYEQYV. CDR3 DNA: TGCAGTGCTAGAGATCCCCCCCGAGAATACGAGCAGTACGTC.

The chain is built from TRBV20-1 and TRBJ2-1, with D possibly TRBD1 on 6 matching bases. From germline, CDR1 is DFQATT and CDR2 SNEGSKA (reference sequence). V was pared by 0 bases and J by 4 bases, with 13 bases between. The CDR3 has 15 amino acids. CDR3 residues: CSARDRGQYYNEQFF. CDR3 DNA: TGCAGTGCTAGAGATCGCGGACAGTATTACAATGAGCAGTTCTTC.

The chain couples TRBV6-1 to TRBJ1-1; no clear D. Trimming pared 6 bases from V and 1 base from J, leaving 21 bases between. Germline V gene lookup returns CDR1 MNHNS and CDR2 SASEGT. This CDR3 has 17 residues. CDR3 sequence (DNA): TGTGCCAGCAGCCTTCTCCGACCCCTATACCCGAACACTGAAGCTTTCTTT. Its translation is CASSLLRPLYPNTEAFF.

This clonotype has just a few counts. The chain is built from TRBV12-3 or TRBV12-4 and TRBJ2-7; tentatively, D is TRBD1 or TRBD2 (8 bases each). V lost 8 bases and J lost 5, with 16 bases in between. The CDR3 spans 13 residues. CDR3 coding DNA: TGTGCCAGCCGGGAGGGACAGGTCCACGAGCAGTACTTC. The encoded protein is CASREGQVHEQYF.

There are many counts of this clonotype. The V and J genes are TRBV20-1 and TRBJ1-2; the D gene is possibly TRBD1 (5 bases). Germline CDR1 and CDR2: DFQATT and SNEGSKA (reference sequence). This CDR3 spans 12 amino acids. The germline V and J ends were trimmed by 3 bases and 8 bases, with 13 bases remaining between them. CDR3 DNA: TGCAGTGCTAGCGCGGGGCGGGGAGGCTACACCTTC. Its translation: CSASAGRGGYTF.